These T cell receptor beta chains were read from a single sample in a study of vaccination effects on CD4 cells after COVID-19. Clones were read by immunoSEQ multiplex PCR, and TCRdb kept only the in-frame ones, dropping some. The sample holds around 69,000 clones, around 74% seen once. No antigens are known for them. Sequenced material: CD4+ T cells from PBMCs cultured with HCoV-229E spike peptides, taken after COVID-19 vaccination. The receptor set was obtained from a human donor who received a COVID-19 vaccine. Each CDR3 is given with its conserved first and last residue. Each record gives: J gene, V gene, clone size, D gene, CDR3 DNA, CDR3 protein. D genes are given only for firm matches. Clone size appears in some rows only: once, few, many, or a class for an expanded clone.

j_call: TRBJ1-2; v_call: TRBV18; clone_size: once; d_call: .; cdr3_nt: TGTGCCAGCTCACCTACTCAGGACAGCGGTGGCTACACCTTC; cdr3_aa: CASSPTQDSGGYTF
j_call: TRBJ1-2; v_call: TRBV28; clone_size: .; d_call: TRBD1; cdr3_nt: TGTGCCAGTTTAACCCCCGAGGGGCAGGGGGCGCGATATGGCTACACCTTC; cdr3_aa: CASLTPEGQGARYGYTF
j_call: TRBJ1-1; v_call: TRBV5-4; clone_size: .; d_call: .; cdr3_nt: TGTGCCAGCAGCTTGGGGATGAACACTGAAGCTTTCTTT; cdr3_aa: CASSLGMNTEAFF
j_call: TRBJ1-4; v_call: TRBV6-5; clone_size: once; d_call: TRBD1; cdr3_nt: TGTGCCAGCAGCCGACAGGGGTTAGGACTGTTTTTT; cdr3_aa: CASSRQGLGLFF
j_call: TRBJ1-6; v_call: TRBV5-1; clone_size: .; d_call: TRBD1; cdr3_nt: TGCGCCAGCAGTTCACGTCCGGGACAGGCCGATTCACCCCTCCACTTT; cdr3_aa: CASSSRPGQADSPLHF
j_call: TRBJ1-4; v_call: TRBV5-1; clone_size: .; d_call: .; cdr3_nt: TGCGCCAGCAGCTTGGGCCCCCAGGGAGTTAATGAAAAACTGTTTTTT; cdr3_aa: CASSLGPQGVNEKLFF
j_call: TRBJ2-3; v_call: TRBV5-1; clone_size: .; d_call: TRBD2; cdr3_nt: TGCGCCAGCAGCTTTACTACGGGGGGAACGGCAGATACGCAGTATTTT; cdr3_aa: CASSFTTGGTADTQYF
j_call: TRBJ2-3; v_call: TRBV7-3; clone_size: .; d_call: TRBD1; cdr3_nt: TGTGCCAGCAGCGGACAGGGGTTGGCTACGCAGTATTTT; cdr3_aa: CASSGQGLATQYF
j_call: TRBJ2-5; v_call: TRBV9; clone_size: .; d_call: .; cdr3_nt: TGTGCCAGCAGCCCGCAAGGAGGAGGGGGTGGCGAGACCCAGTACTTC; cdr3_aa: CASSPQGGGGGETQYF
j_call: TRBJ1-5; v_call: TRBV7-8; clone_size: .; d_call: .; cdr3_nt: TGTGCCAGCAGCCCGCGCCGGACGGGATATAGCAATCAGCCCCAGCATTTT; cdr3_aa: CASSPRRTGYSNQPQHF
j_call: TRBJ1-2; v_call: TRBV6-5; clone_size: .; d_call: .; cdr3_nt: TGTGCCAGCAGTTACGCCGGGACGGGATATGGCTACACCTTC; cdr3_aa: CASSYAGTGYGYTF
j_call: TRBJ1-5; v_call: TRBV6-5; clone_size: .; d_call: .; cdr3_nt: TGTGCCAGCCGCAGGGATGGCAATCAGCCCCAGCATTTT; cdr3_aa: CASRRDGNQPQHF
j_call: TRBJ1-1; v_call: TRBV6-1; clone_size: .; d_call: TRBD1; cdr3_nt: TGTGCCAGCAGTGACCGGGACAGGAGAATGAACACTGAAGCTTTCTTT; cdr3_aa: CASSDRDRRMNTEAFF
j_call: TRBJ2-3; v_call: TRBV10-3; clone_size: .; d_call: TRBD1; cdr3_nt: TGTGCCATCAGCATCGGACAGGGAGGCACAGATACGCAGTATTTT; cdr3_aa: CAISIGQGGTDTQYF
j_call: TRBJ2-2; v_call: TRBV7-9; clone_size: .; d_call: .; cdr3_nt: TGTGCCAGCAGTTCCCCAACTTACACCGGGGAGCTGTTTTTT; cdr3_aa: CASSSPTYTGELFF
j_call: TRBJ2-1; v_call: TRBV18; clone_size: .; d_call: .; cdr3_nt: TGTGCCAGCTTACGACTAGAACACAATGAGCAGTTCTTC; cdr3_aa: CASLRLEHNEQFF
j_call: TRBJ1-5; v_call: TRBV25-1; clone_size: once; d_call: .; cdr3_nt: TGTGCCAGTAGATCGGGGAGCAATCAGCCCCAGCATTTT; cdr3_aa: CASRSGSNQPQHF
j_call: TRBJ1-1; v_call: TRBV18; clone_size: .; d_call: .; cdr3_nt: TGTGCCAGCTCACCTGGACAGTTGAACACTGAAGCTTTCTTT; cdr3_aa: CASSPGQLNTEAFF
j_call: TRBJ2-2; v_call: TRBV24-1; clone_size: few; d_call: .; cdr3_nt: TGTGCCACCAGTGATTCTGAGGTCGGGGAGCTGTTTTTT; cdr3_aa: CATSDSEVGELFF
j_call: TRBJ1-3; v_call: TRBV6-2/TRBV6-3; clone_size: .; d_call: TRBD1; cdr3_nt: TGTGCCAGCAGTCGCGACAGGGGGAGCTCTGGAAACACCATATATTTT; cdr3_aa: CASSRDRGSSGNTIYF
j_call: TRBJ2-4; v_call: TRBV5-1; clone_size: few; d_call: .; cdr3_nt: TGCGCCAGCAGCCGAGGGGACGGCGGGGCCAAAAACATTCAGTACTTC; cdr3_aa: CASSRGDGGAKNIQYF
j_call: TRBJ2-6; v_call: TRBV2; clone_size: .; d_call: .; cdr3_nt: TGTGCCAGCATAGGGCACCAACGCTCTGGGGCCAACGTCCTGACTTTC; cdr3_aa: CASIGHQRSGANVLTF
j_call: TRBJ2-1; v_call: TRBV19; clone_size: .; d_call: .; cdr3_nt: TGTGCCAGTAGCCCCCGCCACAGCCAGATCTCCTACAATGAGCAGTTCTTC; cdr3_aa: CASSPRHSQISYNEQFF
j_call: TRBJ1-2; v_call: TRBV27; clone_size: .; d_call: TRBD1; cdr3_nt: TGTGCCAGCAGACCGACAGGGGCTGGCTATGGCTACACCTTC; cdr3_aa: CASRPTGAGYGYTF